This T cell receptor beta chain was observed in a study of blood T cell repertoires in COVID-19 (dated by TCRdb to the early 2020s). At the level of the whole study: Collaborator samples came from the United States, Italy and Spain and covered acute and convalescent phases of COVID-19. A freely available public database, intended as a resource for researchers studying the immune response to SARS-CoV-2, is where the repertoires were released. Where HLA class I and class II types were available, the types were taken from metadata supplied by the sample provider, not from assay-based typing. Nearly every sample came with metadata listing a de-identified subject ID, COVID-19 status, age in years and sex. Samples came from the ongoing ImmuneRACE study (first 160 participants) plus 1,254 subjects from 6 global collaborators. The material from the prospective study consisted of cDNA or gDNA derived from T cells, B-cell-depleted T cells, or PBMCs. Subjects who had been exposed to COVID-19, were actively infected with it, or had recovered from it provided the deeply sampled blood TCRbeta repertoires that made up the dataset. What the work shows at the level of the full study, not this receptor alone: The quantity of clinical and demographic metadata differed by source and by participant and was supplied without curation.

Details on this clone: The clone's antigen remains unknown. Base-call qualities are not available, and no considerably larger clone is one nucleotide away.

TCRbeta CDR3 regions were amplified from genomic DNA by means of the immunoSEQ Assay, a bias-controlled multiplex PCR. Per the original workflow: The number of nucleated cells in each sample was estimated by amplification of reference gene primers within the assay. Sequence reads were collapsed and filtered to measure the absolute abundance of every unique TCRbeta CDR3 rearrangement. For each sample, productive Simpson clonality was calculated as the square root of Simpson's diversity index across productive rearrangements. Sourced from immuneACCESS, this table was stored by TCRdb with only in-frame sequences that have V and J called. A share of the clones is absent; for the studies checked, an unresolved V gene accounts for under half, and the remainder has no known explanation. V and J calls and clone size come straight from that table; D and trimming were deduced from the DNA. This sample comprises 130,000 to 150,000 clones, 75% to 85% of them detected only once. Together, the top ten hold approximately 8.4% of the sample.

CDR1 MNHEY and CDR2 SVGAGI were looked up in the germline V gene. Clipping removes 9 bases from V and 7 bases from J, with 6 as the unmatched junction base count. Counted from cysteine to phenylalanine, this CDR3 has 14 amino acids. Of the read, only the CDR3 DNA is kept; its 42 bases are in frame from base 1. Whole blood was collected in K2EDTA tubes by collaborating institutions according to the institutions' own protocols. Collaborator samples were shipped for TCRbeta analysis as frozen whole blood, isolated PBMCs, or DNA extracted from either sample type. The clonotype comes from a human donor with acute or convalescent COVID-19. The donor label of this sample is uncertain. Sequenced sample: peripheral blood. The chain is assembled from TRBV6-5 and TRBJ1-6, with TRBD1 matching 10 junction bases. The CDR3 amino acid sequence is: CASKPGQGNSPLHF. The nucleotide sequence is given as TGTGCCAGTAAACCGGGACAGGGGAATTCACCCCTCCACTTT.